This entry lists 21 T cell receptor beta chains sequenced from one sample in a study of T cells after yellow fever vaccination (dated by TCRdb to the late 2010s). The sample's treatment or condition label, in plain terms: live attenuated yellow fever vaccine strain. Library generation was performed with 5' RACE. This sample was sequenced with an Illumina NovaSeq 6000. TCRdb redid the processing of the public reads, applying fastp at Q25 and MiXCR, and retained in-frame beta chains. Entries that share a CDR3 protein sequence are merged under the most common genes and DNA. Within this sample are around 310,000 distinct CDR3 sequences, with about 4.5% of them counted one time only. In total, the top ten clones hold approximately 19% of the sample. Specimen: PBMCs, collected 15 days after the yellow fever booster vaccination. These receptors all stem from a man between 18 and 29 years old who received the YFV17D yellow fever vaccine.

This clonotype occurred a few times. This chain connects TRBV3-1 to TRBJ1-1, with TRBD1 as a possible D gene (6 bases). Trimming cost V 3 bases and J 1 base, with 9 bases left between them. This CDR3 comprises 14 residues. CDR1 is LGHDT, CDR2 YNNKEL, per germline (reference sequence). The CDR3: CASSHLGGNTEAFF. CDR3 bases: TGTGCCAGCAGCCACCTAGGGGGGAACACTGAAGCTTTCTTT.

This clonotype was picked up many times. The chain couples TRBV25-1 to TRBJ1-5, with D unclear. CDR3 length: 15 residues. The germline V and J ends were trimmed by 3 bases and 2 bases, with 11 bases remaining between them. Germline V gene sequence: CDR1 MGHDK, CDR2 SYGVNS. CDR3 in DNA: TGTGCCAGCAGTGATCCCCGACAACGCAATCAGCCCCAGCATTTT. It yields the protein CASSDPRQRNQPQHF.

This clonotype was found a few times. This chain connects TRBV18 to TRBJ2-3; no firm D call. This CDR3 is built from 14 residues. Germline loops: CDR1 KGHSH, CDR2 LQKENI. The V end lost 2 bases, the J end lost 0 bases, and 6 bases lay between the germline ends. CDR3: CASSPVYSTDTQYF. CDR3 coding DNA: TGTGCCAGCTCACCAGTCTACAGCACAGATACGCAGTATTTT.

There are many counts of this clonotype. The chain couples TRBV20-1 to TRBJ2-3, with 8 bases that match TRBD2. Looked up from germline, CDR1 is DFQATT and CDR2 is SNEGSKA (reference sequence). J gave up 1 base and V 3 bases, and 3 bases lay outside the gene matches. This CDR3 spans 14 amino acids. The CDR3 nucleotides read TGCAGTGCTAGTACGGGGGGGCGCACAGATACGCAGTATTTT. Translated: CSASTGGRTDTQYF.

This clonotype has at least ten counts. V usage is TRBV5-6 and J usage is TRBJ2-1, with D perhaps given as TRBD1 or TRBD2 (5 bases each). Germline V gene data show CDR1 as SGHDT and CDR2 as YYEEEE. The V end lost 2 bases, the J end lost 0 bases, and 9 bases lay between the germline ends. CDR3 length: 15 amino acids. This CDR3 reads CASSLPGSSYNEQFF. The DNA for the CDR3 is TGTGCCAGCAGCTTACCAGGGAGCTCCTACAATGAGCAGTTCTTC.

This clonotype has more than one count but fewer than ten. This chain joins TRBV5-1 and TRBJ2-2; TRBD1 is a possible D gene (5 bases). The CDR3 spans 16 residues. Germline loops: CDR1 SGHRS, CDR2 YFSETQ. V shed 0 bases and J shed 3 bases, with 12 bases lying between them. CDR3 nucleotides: TGCGCCAGCAGCTTGGACCTGGGGCGACACACCGGGGAGCTGTTTTTT. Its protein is CASSLDLGRHTGELFF.

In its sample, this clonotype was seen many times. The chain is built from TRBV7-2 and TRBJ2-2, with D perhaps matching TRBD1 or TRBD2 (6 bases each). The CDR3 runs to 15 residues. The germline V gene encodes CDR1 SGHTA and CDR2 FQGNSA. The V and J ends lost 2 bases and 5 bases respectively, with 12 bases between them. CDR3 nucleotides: TGTGCCAGCAGCTTATTCCAAGGGGGGACCGGGGAGCTGTTTTTT. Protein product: CASSLFQGGTGELFF.

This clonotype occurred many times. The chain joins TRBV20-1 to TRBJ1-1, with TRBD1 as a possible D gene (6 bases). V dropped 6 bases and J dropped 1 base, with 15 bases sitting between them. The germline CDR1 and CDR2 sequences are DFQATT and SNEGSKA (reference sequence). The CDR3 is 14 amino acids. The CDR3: CSAPGQGGNTEAFF. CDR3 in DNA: TGCAGTGCCCCGGGCCAAGGGGGGAACACTGAAGCTTTCTTT.

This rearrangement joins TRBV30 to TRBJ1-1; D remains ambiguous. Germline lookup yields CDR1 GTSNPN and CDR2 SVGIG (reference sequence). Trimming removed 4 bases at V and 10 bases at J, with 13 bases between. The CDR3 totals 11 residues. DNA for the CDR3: TGTGCCTGGACTCTAGGAGTACGAGCTTTCTTT. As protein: CAWTLGVRAFF.

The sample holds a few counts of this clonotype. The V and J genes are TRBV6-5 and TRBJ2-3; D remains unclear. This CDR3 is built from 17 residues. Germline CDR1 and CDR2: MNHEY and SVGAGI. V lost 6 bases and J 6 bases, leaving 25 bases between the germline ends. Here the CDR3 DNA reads TGTGCCAGCAGCACACTAACCCACCGCGGAGAGTCCGATACGCAGTATTTT. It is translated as CASSTLTHRGESDTQYF.

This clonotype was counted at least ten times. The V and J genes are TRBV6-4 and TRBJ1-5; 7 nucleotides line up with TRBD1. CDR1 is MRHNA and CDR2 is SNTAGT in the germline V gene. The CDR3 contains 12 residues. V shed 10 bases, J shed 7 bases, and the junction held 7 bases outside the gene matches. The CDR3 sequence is CANDRDGQPQHF. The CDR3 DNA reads TGTGCCAACGACAGGGACGGGCAGCCCCAGCATTTT.

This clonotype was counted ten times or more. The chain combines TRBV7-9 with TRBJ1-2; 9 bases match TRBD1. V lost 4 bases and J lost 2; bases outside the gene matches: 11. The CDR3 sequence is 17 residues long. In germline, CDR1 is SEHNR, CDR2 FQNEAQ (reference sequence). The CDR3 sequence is CASSYGPGQGSNYGYTF. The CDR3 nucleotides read TGTGCCAGCAGCTACGGACCTGGACAGGGGAGCAACTATGGCTACACCTTC.

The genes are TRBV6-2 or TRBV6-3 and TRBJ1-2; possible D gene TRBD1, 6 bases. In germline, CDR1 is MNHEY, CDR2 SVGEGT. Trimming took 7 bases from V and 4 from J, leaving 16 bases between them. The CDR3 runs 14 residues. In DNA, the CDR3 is TGTGCCAGCACCTACATGGGGGCTGGCTATGGCTACACCTTC. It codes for CASTYMGAGYGYTF.

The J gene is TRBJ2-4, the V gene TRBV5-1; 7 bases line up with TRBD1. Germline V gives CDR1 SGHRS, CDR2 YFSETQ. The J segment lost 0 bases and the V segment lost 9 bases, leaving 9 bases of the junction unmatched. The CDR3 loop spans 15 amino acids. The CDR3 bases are TGCGCCACTGTGGGGACAGATCTAGCCAAAAACATTCAGTACTTC. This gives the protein CATVGTDLAKNIQYF.

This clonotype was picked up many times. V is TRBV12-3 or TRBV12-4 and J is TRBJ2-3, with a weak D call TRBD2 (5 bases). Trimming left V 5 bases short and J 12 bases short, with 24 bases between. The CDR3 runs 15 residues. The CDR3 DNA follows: TGTGCCAGCAGTCCGGACTCTATCAGCCTCCTCAACCAGTATTTT. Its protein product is CASSPDSISLLNQYF.

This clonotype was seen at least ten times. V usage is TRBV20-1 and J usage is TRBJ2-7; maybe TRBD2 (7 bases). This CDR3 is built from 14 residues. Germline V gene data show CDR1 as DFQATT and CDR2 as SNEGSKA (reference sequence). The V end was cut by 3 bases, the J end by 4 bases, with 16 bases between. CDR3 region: CSARGGGLGYEQYV. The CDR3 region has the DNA TGCAGTGCTAGGGGCGGGGGCCTGGGGTACGAGCAGTACGTC.

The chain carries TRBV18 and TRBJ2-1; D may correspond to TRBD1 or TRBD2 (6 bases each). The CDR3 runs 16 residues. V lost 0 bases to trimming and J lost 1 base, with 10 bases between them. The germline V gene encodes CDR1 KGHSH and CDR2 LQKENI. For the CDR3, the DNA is TGTGCCAGCTCACCACCGGGGGGCCATTCCTACAATGAGCAGTTCTTC. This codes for CASSPPGGHSYNEQFF.

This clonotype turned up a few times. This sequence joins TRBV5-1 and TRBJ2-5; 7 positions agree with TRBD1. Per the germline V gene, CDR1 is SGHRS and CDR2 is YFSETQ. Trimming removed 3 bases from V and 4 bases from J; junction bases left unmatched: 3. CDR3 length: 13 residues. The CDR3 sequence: CASSSNRGETQYF. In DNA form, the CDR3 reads TGCGCCAGCAGCTCTAACAGGGGAGAGACCCAGTACTTC.

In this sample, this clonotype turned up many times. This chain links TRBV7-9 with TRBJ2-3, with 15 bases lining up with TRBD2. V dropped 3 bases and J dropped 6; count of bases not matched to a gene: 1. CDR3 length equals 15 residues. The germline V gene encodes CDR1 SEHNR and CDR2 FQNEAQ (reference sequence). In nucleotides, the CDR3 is TGTGCCAGCAGCTTCGGGACTAGCGGGGGGGATACGCAGTATTTT. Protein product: CASSFGTSGGDTQYF.

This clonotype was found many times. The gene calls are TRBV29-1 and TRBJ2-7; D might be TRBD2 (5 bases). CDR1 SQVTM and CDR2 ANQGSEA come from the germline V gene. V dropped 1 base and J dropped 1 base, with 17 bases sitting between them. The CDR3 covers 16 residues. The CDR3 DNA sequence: TGCAGCGTTGAAGGATCGGAGCGGTATGAATCCTACGAGCAGTACGTC. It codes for CSVEGSERYESYEQYV.

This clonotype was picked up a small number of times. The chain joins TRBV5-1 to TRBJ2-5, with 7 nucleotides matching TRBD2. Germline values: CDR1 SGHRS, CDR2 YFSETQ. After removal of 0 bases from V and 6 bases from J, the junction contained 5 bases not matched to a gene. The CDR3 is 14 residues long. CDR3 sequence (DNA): TGCGCCAGCAGCTTGGTCGCGGGGGAAAAGACCCAGTACTTC. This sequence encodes CASSLVAGEKTQYF. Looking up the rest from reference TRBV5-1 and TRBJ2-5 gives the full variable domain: KAGVTQTPRYLIKTRGQQVTLSCSPISGHRSVSWYQQTPGQGLQFLFEYFSETQRNKGNFPGRFSGRQFSNSRSEMNVSTLELGDSALYLCASSLVAGEKTQYFGPGTRLLVL.